This entry is about one T cell receptor (beta chain). In the original processing: The assay estimated nucleated cells by amplifying reference gene primers. Method: immunoSEQ multiplex PCR; TCRdb's copy keeps in-frame clones and lacks some. For V, J and clone size, that table is used; D and trimming come from the DNA. The sample consists of some 96,000 clones, over 65% of them appearing once. These data belong to a study of blood T cell repertoires in COVID-19. Study at large: The United States, Italy and Spain provided the acute and convalescent COVID-19 samples.

Germline CDR1 SGHRS, CDR2 YFSETQ. The germline V and J ends were trimmed by 4 bases and 1 base, with 12 bases remaining between them. The CDR3 covers 15 residues. Sequencing was done on a sample of peripheral blood. The chain links TRBV5-1 to TRBJ2-1; TRBD2 might be the D (6 bases). The origin of this receptor is a human donor in a cohort sampled during active COVID-19. The CDR3 sequence: CASSTEGGSYNEQFF. The CDR3 DNA follows: TGCGCCAGCAGCACAGAGGGAGGATCCTACAATGAGCAGTTCTTC.